The 21 T cell receptor beta chains reported below all come from one sample, sequenced in a study of shared clonotypes between healthy human individuals. Naive CD8 cells were CD45RO-negative, positively selected for CCR7, excluding terminally differentiated effector memory CD45RA+ cells. Clones were sequenced by immunoSEQ multiplex PCR, and TCRdb holds only the in-frame ones, with some missing. The sample has about 2.2 million clones; 93% are singletons. The sample taken for sequencing was naive CD8+ T cells from PBMCs. These receptors were taken from a man aged 18 to 30 in good health. Some clones in this sample may be carry-over from other donors' samples.

The rearrangement links TRBV5-1 to TRBJ2-5; D is perhaps TRBD2 (5 bases). In germline, CDR1 is SGHRS, CDR2 YFSETQ. This CDR3 spans 13 amino acids. With 4 bases removed from V and 2 bases from J, the gap between germline ends came to 9 bases. The CDR3, as DNA: TGCGCCAGCAGCCTCTGGACTCAAGAGACCCAGTACTTC. Its translation: CASSLWTQETQYF.

This chain connects TRBV6-5 to TRBJ2-7; TRBD2 agrees at 7 bases. Trimming took 7 bases from V and 5 from J; bases not matched to a gene: 14. Germline CDR1 is MNHEY and CDR2 is SVGAGI. The CDR3 contains 15 residues. CDR3 region: CASMGHRAGDHEQYF. The CDR3 bases are TGTGCCAGCATGGGCCATCGTGCGGGAGACCACGAGCAGTACTTC.

The V gene is TRBV28, the J gene TRBJ1-4; D perhaps matches TRBD1 (6 bases). CDR1 is MDHEN and CDR2 is SYDVKM in the germline V gene. This CDR3 comprises 14 residues. V lost 8 bases, J lost 2 bases, and 12 bases lay in between. The CDR3 DNA reads TGTGCCAGCGGGACAACAGCCACTAATGAAAAACTGTTTTTT. Protein: CASGTTATNEKLFF. Using reference TRBV28 and TRBJ1-4 for the parts outside the CDR3, the full variable domain is DVKVTQSSRYLVKRTGEKVFLECVQDMDHENMFWYRQDPGLGLRLIYFSYDVKMKEKGDIPEGYSVSREKKERFSLILESASTNQTSMYLCASGTTATNEKLFFGSGTQLSVL.

J is TRBJ2-2 and V is TRBV27; TRBD2 agrees at 8 bases. J lost 4 bases, V lost 1 base, and 11 bases had no gene match. Germline V gene data show CDR1 as MNHEY and CDR2 as SMNVEV (reference sequence). This CDR3 has 18 amino acids. CDR3 sequence reads: CASSLFARGGRGTGELFF. The DNA of the CDR3 is TGTGCCAGCAGTTTATTCGCCCGGGGGGGAAGGGGCACCGGGGAGCTGTTTTTT.

J is TRBJ2-3 and V is TRBV27; D perhaps matches TRBD1 (6 bases). CDR3 length equals 16 residues. V lost 5 bases to trimming and J lost 0 bases, with 15 bases between them. CDR1 is MNHEY, CDR2 SMNVEV, per germline (reference sequence). CDR3 sequence reads: CASSAWTATSTDTQYF. As DNA, the CDR3 is TGTGCCAGCAGTGCCTGGACAGCTACTAGCACAGATACGCAGTATTTT.

V gene TRBV30 combines with J gene TRBJ2-7; D might be TRBD1 or TRBD2, each matching 5 bases. CDR1 is GTSNPN and CDR2 is SVGIG in the germline V gene (reference sequence). There are 14 residues in the CDR3. Trimming stripped 0 bases from V and 2 bases from J, with 11 bases between. CDR3 bases: TGTGCCTGGAGTGTATTCGTGGGGGCCTACGAGCAGTACTTC. It specifies CAWSVFVGAYEQYF.

As regards this clone: Other DNA sequences in the sample encode the same CDR3. The gene calls are TRBV28 and TRBJ2-1, with a weak D call TRBD2 (5 bases). V lost 3 bases and J lost 0, with 9 bases in between. The germline CDR1 and CDR2 sequences are MDHEN and SYDVKM. The CDR3 spans 15 residues. The CDR3 region is CASSLRRSSYNEQFF. In nucleotides, the CDR3 is TGTGCCAGCAGTTTGCGGAGGAGCTCCTACAATGAGCAGTTCTTC.

The rearrangement links TRBV19 to TRBJ2-3, with D possibly matching TRBD2 (5 bases). From germline, CDR1 is LNHDA and CDR2 SQIVND (reference sequence). Trimming shortened V by 5 bases and J by 1 base, and 13 bases separated the two germline ends. The CDR3 has 15 residues. The chain's CDR3 is CASSGSSSGTDTQYF. The CDR3 bases are TGTGCCAGTAGTGGCTCTAGCTCTGGCACAGATACGCAGTATTTT.

The chain has TRBV30 and TRBJ2-7; 8 nucleotides align to TRBD1. V trimming: 4 bases; J trimming: 5 bases; junction bases outside the gene matches: 13. Per the germline V gene, CDR1 is GTSNPN and CDR2 is SVGIG (reference sequence). CDR3 size: 15 residues. The CDR3 loop reads CAWTGGYPFRHEQYF. DNA of the CDR3: TGTGCCTGGACAGGGGGCTACCCCTTTCGACACGAGCAGTACTTC.

This clone was picked up one time. V usage is TRBV30 and J usage is TRBJ1-3; no clear D. The V end was cut by 4 bases, the J end by 4 bases, with 20 bases between. Per the germline V gene, CDR1 is GTSNPN and CDR2 is SVGIG (reference sequence). The CDR3 has 16 amino acids. This CDR3 reads CAWMSAITEAGNTIYF. The CDR3 region has the DNA TGTGCCTGGATGTCGGCGATCACTGAAGCCGGAAACACCATATATTTT.

V and J are TRBV2 and TRBJ2-7, with D hard to call. Germline V gives CDR1 SNHLY, CDR2 FYNNEI. Trimming removed 6 bases at V and 0 bases at J, with 6 bases between. The CDR3 totals 12 residues. CDR3 in DNA: TGTGCCAGCAGCCGGATCTCCTACGAGCAGTACTTC. It is translated as CASSRISYEQYF. Variable domain in full (rest from reference TRBV2 and TRBJ2-7): EPEVTQTPSHQVTQMGQEVILRCVPISNHLYFYWYRQILGQKVEFLVSFYNNEISEKSEIFDDQFSVERPDGSNFTLKIRSTKLEDSAMYFCASSRISYEQYFGPGTRLTVT.

V and J are TRBV7-9 and TRBJ1-5, with TRBD1 as a possible D gene (5 bases). The CDR3 covers 14 residues. Germline CDR1 SEHNR, CDR2 FQNEAQ (reference sequence). The V gene lost 5 bases and the J gene lost 3 bases, with 11 bases spanning the gap. CDR3 amino acids: CASSEPGNNQPQHF. Here the CDR3 DNA reads TGTGCCAGCAGCGAGCCAGGGAACAATCAGCCCCAGCATTTT.

A single count supports this clone. The genes are TRBV7-9 and TRBJ2-7, with 10 bases identical to TRBD1. The CDR3 length is 14 residues. The V gene's germline CDR1 is SEHNR and CDR2 FQNEAQ (reference sequence). Trimming cost V 5 bases and J 5 bases; bases outside gene matches: 6. In nucleotides, the CDR3 is TGTGCCAGCAGCCCGACAGGGGGCTCAGACGAGCAGTACTTC. It codes for CASSPTGGSDEQYF.

This clone was detected only once. Written as DNA, the CDR3 is TGTGCCAGCAGCCCGTCGGACAGGGTGGAACTTGGGGGGGCCAACGTCCTGACTTTC. This encodes CASSPSDRVELGGANVLTF. The chain recombines TRBV7-9 with TRBJ2-6; 8 bases fit TRBD1. Looked up from germline, CDR1 is SEHNR and CDR2 is FQNEAQ (reference sequence). This CDR3 is built from 19 residues. V shed 5 bases, J shed 4 bases, and the junction held 16 bases outside the gene matches.

The V and J genes are TRBV27 and TRBJ2-7, with D tentatively TRBD2 (6 bases). The CDR3 spans 14 residues. V gave up 6 bases and J gave up 2 bases, with 14 bases separating them. The germline CDR1 and CDR2 sequences are MNHEY and SMNVEV (reference sequence). The CDR3 DNA is TGTGCCAGCAGGGTAGTGGGAGGCCCCTACGAGCAGTACTTC. Residues: CASRVVGGPYEQYF.

The chain uses TRBV13 and TRBJ2-7; a possible D gene is TRBD1 (5 bases). This CDR3 comprises 14 residues. Trimming took off 3 bases at V and 2 bases at J, with 11 bases between the two ends. Germline V gives CDR1 PRHDT, CDR2 FYEKMQ (reference sequence). This CDR3 reads CASSLATQAYEQYF. As DNA, the CDR3 is TGTGCCAGCAGCTTGGCCACACAGGCCTACGAGCAGTACTTC.

The J gene is TRBJ2-7, the V gene TRBV7-8; the match to TRBD2 covers 12 bases. J was trimmed by 0 bases and V by 1 base; bases with no gene match: 7. This CDR3 has 18 amino acids. Germline assignment: CDR1 SGHVS and CDR2 FQNEAQ. CDR3 DNA: TGTGCCAGCAGCTTAGTACTAGCGGGAGGCTACAGCTCCTACGAGCAGTACTTC. This translates into CASSLVLAGGYSSYEQYF.

Notes on this clone: Other DNA sequences in this sample translate to the same CDR3. The rearrangement joins TRBV14 to TRBJ2-1; no clear D gene. V was cut by 3 bases and J by 4 bases, with 4 bases left in between. The CDR3 runs 12 residues. From germline, CDR1 is SGHDN and CDR2 FVKESK. For the CDR3, the DNA is TGTGCCAGCAGCCAGGTATACAATGAGCAGTTCTTC. Its translation is CASSQVYNEQFF.

This chain connects TRBV6-5 to TRBJ2-2; D is tentatively TRBD1 or TRBD2 (6 bases each). The germline V gene encodes CDR1 MNHEY and CDR2 SVGAGI. Trimming took off 2 bases at V and 4 bases at J, with 14 bases between the two ends. The CDR3 runs 16 residues. The chain's CDR3 is CASSYTEGEVTGELFF. The CDR3 nucleotides are TGTGCCAGCAGTTACACGGAGGGGGAGGTCACCGGGGAGCTGTTTTTT.

CDR3 in DNA: TGCAGCGTTGTAGGGGGGTACTCCACAGATACGCAGTATTTT. Protein sequence: CSVVGGYSTDTQYF. This rearrangement joins TRBV29-1 to TRBJ2-3; the D gene could be TRBD1 or TRBD2 (6 bases each). V lost 4 bases and J 2 bases, leaving 13 bases between the germline ends. Germline CDR1 is SQVTM and CDR2 is ANQGSEA. This CDR3 is built from 14 residues.

The gene calls are TRBV30 and TRBJ1-5; tentatively, D is TRBD1 (5 bases). The V and J ends lost 0 bases and 4 bases respectively, with 13 bases between them. The CDR3 is 15 residues long. The germline CDR1 and CDR2 sequences are GTSNPN and SVGIG (reference sequence). CDR3 sequence reads: CAWSVPGQTNQPQHF. CDR3 sequence (DNA): TGTGCCTGGAGTGTACCAGGGCAGACTAATCAGCCCCAGCATTTT.